This TCR beta chain derives from a study of blood T cell repertoires in COVID-19 (dated by TCRdb to 2020 to 2021). With respect to the entire study: Samples from collaborators originated in the United States, Italy and Spain and spanned both the acute and convalescent phases of COVID-19. The sample metadata nearly always contained a de-identified subject ID, COVID-19 status, age in years and sex. The dataset comprised deeply sampled blood TCRbeta repertoires from subjects exposed to, actively infected with, or recovered from COVID-19. The prospective study material was composed of cDNA or gDNA derived from T cells, B-cell-depleted T cells, or PBMCs. The repertoires were released in a freely available public database meant as a resource for research on the immune response to SARS-CoV-2. HLA class I and class II types, where available, came from metadata supplied by the sample provider rather than from assay-based typing. The samples were drawn from two sources: the first 160 participants of the ongoing ImmuneRACE study, and 1,254 subjects contributed by 6 global collaborators.

TCRbeta CDR3 regions were amplified from genomic DNA using the immunoSEQ Assay, a bias-controlled multiplex PCR. In the original analysis: The number of nucleated cells in each sample was estimated from the amplification of reference gene primers within the assay. Sequence reads were collapsed and filtered to measure the absolute abundance of every unique TCRbeta CDR3 rearrangement. Productive Simpson clonality was computed per sample as the square root of Simpson's diversity index over productive rearrangements. Sourced from immuneACCESS, this table was stored by TCRdb with only in-frame sequences that have V and J called. A share of the clones is absent; for the studies checked, an unresolved V gene accounts for under half, and the remainder has no known explanation. That table furnishes V, J and clone size, whereas the DNA furnished D and trimming. This sample has 200,000 to 250,000 clones in its table, and about four fifths of those were observed once. Roughly 8% of the sample belongs to the ten largest clones.

Overall results and qualifications from the work: Clinical and demographic metadata were provided uncurated, with the amount varying by source and participant.

Concerning this clone itself: The target of this receptor is not known. No base qualities exist here, and no much larger clone lies one base off it.

The collaborating institutions used their own protocols to collect whole blood in K2EDTA tubes. For TCRbeta analysis, collaborators shipped samples in one of three forms: frozen whole blood, isolated PBMCs, or DNA extracted from either of those sample types. This receptor was identified in a woman aged 45-60 years with active or convalescent COVID-19. The sequenced material came from peripheral blood.

At the DNA level, the sequence is TGTGCCAGCAGCATTAGCGGGGGATTACCTAGCACAGATACGCAGTATTTT. This codes for CASSISGGLPSTDTQYF. The rearrangement joined TRBV5-4 to TRBJ2-3; TRBD2 fits 9 bases in the junction. Reading from cysteine to phenylalanine, the CDR3 counts 17 amino acids. CDR3 DNA only is kept here, 51 bases in frame from base 1. Germline trimming: 4 bases from V, 0 bases from J; junction bases outside gene matches: 9. CDR1 and CDR2 are read off the germline V gene (reference sequence) as SGHNT and YYREEE.